The 19 T cell receptor beta chains below come from one sample, sequenced in a study of PD-L1 blockade in urothelial cancer. Profiling relied on immunoSEQ multiplex PCR, and the TCRdb table lists in-frame clones only, not all of them. The sample lists some 56,000 clones; around four fifths were seen once. Time point of the sample: pretreatment peripheral blood. The sample in question was PBMCs, obtained around atezolizumab (anti-PD-L1) treatment. These receptors came from a man aged 45 to 65 with urothelial cancer.

The chain links TRBV7-2 to TRBJ2-7; 9 nucleotides match TRBD2. Trimming cost V 5 bases and J 2 bases; bases outside gene matches: 7. The CDR3 is 15 amino acids. Germline V gene sequence: CDR1 SGHTA, CDR2 FQGNSA. The DNA of the CDR3 is TGTGCCAGCAGCCTTCTAGCGGGGACCGCCTACGAGCAGTACTTC. Translated, it gives CASSLLAGTAYEQYF. Filled out from reference TRBV7-2 and TRBJ2-7, the complete variable domain reads GAGVSQSPSNKVTEKGKDVELRCDPISGHTALYWYRQSLGQGLEFLIYFQGNSAPDKSGLPSDRFSAERTGGSVSTLTIQRTQQEDSAVYLCASSLLAGTAYEQYFGPGTRLTVT.

With regard to this clone: At one boundary the junction diverges from the germline segment, which might be a read error. The chain is built from TRBV5-1 and TRBJ2-1; the match to TRBD2 covers 10 bases. This CDR3 comprises 15 residues. CDR1 is SGHRS and CDR2 is YFSETQ in the germline V gene. The CDR3 bases are TGTGCCAGCAGACCGGGACTAGCGAACTACAATGAGCAGTTCTTC. Translation: CASRPGLANYNEQFF.

The rearrangement joins TRBV18 to TRBJ2-1; TRBD2 agrees at 7 bases. Germline-derived CDR1 and CDR2 are KGHSH and LQKENI. This CDR3 has 13 residues. Trimming took 11 bases from V and 0 from J; bases not matched to a gene: 4. The CDR3 here is CAGSGRSYNEQFF. The CDR3 nucleotides read TGTGCCGGTAGCGGGCGCTCCTACAATGAGCAGTTCTTC.

This clone was picked up one time. The V call is TRBV14, the J call TRBJ2-4, with 10 positions matching TRBD2. CDR1 SGHDN and CDR2 FVKESK come from the germline V gene. The CDR3 is 21 residues long. With 0 bases clipped from V and 0 bases from J, the junction kept 14 bases outside the gene matches. This chain's CDR3 is CASSQDLRQAGGRLAKNIQYF. The CDR3 bases are TGTGCCAGCAGCCAAGATCTACGGCAAGCGGGGGGGAGATTAGCCAAAAACATTCAGTACTTC.

The V and J genes are TRBV5-4 and TRBJ2-6; D might be TRBD1 (6 bases). This CDR3 spans 16 amino acids. Trimming pared 4 bases from V and 0 bases from J, leaving 11 bases between. The germline CDR1 and CDR2 sequences are SGHNT and YYREEE (reference sequence). The CDR3 DNA is TGTGCCAGCAGCCCTAACAGGGCCTCTGGGGCCAACGTCCTGACTTTC. Translation gives CASSPNRASGANVLTF. Supplemented by reference TRBV5-4 and TRBJ2-6, the full variable domain reads ETGVTQSPTHLIKTRGQQVTLRCSSQSGHNTVSWYQQALGQGPQFIFQYYREEENGRGNFPPRFSGLQFPNYSSELNVNALELDDSALYLCASSPNRASGANVLTFGAGSRLTVL.

This clone was counted a few times. The gene calls are TRBV14 and TRBJ1-2; unclear D gene. The CDR3 totals 13 residues. V was trimmed by 0 bases and J by 2 bases, leaving 4 bases between them. Germline assignment: CDR1 SGHDN and CDR2 FVKESK. The CDR3 sequence is CASSQDRNYGYTF. The CDR3 region has the DNA TGTGCCAGCAGCCAAGACAGGAACTATGGCTACACCTTC.

V gene TRBV6-5 combines with J gene TRBJ2-1; 9 nucleotides agree with TRBD1. CDR3 length: 14 amino acids. Germline values: CDR1 MNHEY, CDR2 SVGAGI. J lost 9 bases, V lost 1 base, and 4 bases had no gene match. This chain's CDR3 is CASSYWTGEGEQFF. The CDR3 DNA reads as TGTGCCAGCAGTTACTGGACAGGGGAGGGTGAGCAGTTCTTC.

This clone showed up just a few times. The chain combines TRBV10-1 with TRBJ2-2; 7 positions agree with TRBD1. V dropped 6 bases and J dropped 7; count of bases not matched to a gene: 11. The CDR3 runs 15 residues. The germline V gene has CDR1 WNHNN and CDR2 SYGVQD (reference sequence). The CDR3 reads CASSDRVTGLGELFF. CDR3 sequence (DNA): TGCGCCAGCAGCGATAGGGTGACAGGGCTCGGGGAGCTGTTTTTT.

The gene calls are TRBV10-3 and TRBJ1-2; 8 bases align to TRBD1. This CDR3 is 17 amino acids long. V shed 7 bases, J shed 8 bases, and the junction held 21 bases outside the gene matches. Looked up from germline, CDR1 is ENHRY and CDR2 is SYGVKD. CDR3 region: CAITDGQGATSFGGYTF. The CDR3 DNA reads TGTGCCATCACGGACGGTCAGGGGGCCACCTCTTTTGGAGGCTACACCTTC.

The chain combines TRBV19 with TRBJ2-6; D perhaps matches TRBD2 (6 bases). V dropped 1 base and J dropped 5 bases, with 18 bases sitting between them. The CDR3 consists of 18 residues. Germline V CDR1 and CDR2: LNHDA, SQIVND (reference sequence). The CDR3 protein is CASSIGGSGPSRANVLTF. The CDR3 nucleotides read TGTGCCAGTAGTATAGGGGGTAGCGGACCTTCTAGGGCCAACGTCCTGACTTTC. The whole variable domain, remainder taken from reference TRBV19 and TRBJ2-6, is DGGITQSPKYLFRKEGQNVTLSCEQNLNHDAMYWYRQDPGQGLRLIYYSQIVNDFQKGDIAEGYSVSREKKESFPLTVTSAQKNPTAFYLCASSIGGSGPSRANVLTFGAGSRLTVL.

The chain combines TRBV13 with TRBJ1-1, with D hard to call. Trimming removed 0 bases at V and 11 bases at J, with 7 bases between. This CDR3 region has 11 residues. Per the germline V gene, CDR1 is PRHDT and CDR2 is FYEKMQ (reference sequence). The CDR3 bases are TGTGCCAGCAGCTTAGGAGACTCGGCTTTCTTT. This gives the protein CASSLGDSAFF.

CDR3 protein: CASSAGGAEAFF. In DNA, the CDR3 is TGCGCCAGCAGCGCCGGAGGGGCTGAAGCTTTCTTT. The rearrangement uses TRBV5-1 and TRBJ1-1; possible D gene TRBD1, 5 bases. CDR3 length: 12 amino acids. Deletions cut 4 bases from V and 6 bases from J, with 10 bases between. CDR1 and CDR2 from the germline V gene are SGHRS and YFSETQ.

The chain uses TRBV5-6 and TRBJ2-5, with D maybe TRBD2 (5 bases). This CDR3 contains 15 residues. Germline V gives CDR1 SGHDT, CDR2 YYEEEE. V lost 2 bases and J lost 5, with 16 bases in between. The CDR3 loop is CASSFYSRGVETQYF. CDR3 coding DNA: TGTGCCAGCAGCTTCTACAGCCGGGGAGTGGAGACCCAGTACTTC.

The chain combines TRBV9 with TRBJ1-1, with D possibly matching TRBD1 (6 bases). V was clipped by 4 bases and J by 0 bases, with 13 bases between them. The CDR3 spans 15 residues. In germline, CDR1 is SGDLS, CDR2 YYNGEE. The CDR3 region is CASSPQTGLNTEAFF. The CDR3 bases are TGTGCCAGCAGCCCCCAGACAGGCCTGAACACTGAAGCTTTCTTT.

This sequence joins TRBV6-5 and TRBJ2-1; D is uncertain. Trimming left V 2 bases short and J 5 bases short, with 10 bases between. CDR1 MNHEY and CDR2 SVGAGI come from the germline V gene. CDR3 size: 14 residues. The CDR3 DNA reads as TGTGCCAGCAGTTACACGAGGCTGGACAATGAGCAGTTCTTC. Its translation: CASSYTRLDNEQFF.

The chain combines TRBV14 with TRBJ2-1; TRBD2 matches at 8 bases. Germline CDR1 reads SGHDN; CDR2 reads FVKESK. V lost 5 bases to trimming and J lost 1 base; unmatched junction nucleotides: 10. The CDR3 consists of 17 residues. The CDR3: CASSSYSSGLSYNEQFF. The CDR3 DNA reads TGTGCCAGCAGCTCCTATTCTAGCGGGTTATCCTACAATGAGCAGTTCTTC.

Within the sample, this clone is medium-sized. J is TRBJ2-3 and V is TRBV15; no clear D gene. The germline V and J ends were trimmed by 0 bases and 1 base, with 5 bases remaining between them. Per the germline V gene, CDR1 is LNHNV and CDR2 is YYDKDF (reference sequence). The CDR3 spans 14 residues. The CDR3 bases are TGTGCCACCAGCAGAGATCTAGGCACAGATACGCAGTATTTT. Its translation is CATSRDLGTDTQYF.

V is TRBV6-1 and J is TRBJ1-6; D perhaps matches TRBD1 (6 bases). Germline CDR1 MNHNS, CDR2 SASEGT. CDR3 length equals 16 residues. Trimming shortened V by 1 base and J by 3 bases, and 10 bases separated the two germline ends. The CDR3 region has the DNA TGTGCCAGCAGTGAAGTCGACAGGATCTATAATTCACCCCTCCACTTT. Its protein is CASSEVDRIYNSPLHF.

The chain links TRBV12-5 to TRBJ1-1; D might be TRBD1 (5 bases). This CDR3 is 13 amino acids long. Germline CDR1 and CDR2: LGHNT and FRNRAP. V was cut by 4 bases and J by 5 bases, with 11 bases left in between. CDR3 sequence (DNA): TGTGCTAGTGGTTCCTGGGGGGGGACTGAAGCTTTCTTT. As protein: CASGSWGGTEAFF.